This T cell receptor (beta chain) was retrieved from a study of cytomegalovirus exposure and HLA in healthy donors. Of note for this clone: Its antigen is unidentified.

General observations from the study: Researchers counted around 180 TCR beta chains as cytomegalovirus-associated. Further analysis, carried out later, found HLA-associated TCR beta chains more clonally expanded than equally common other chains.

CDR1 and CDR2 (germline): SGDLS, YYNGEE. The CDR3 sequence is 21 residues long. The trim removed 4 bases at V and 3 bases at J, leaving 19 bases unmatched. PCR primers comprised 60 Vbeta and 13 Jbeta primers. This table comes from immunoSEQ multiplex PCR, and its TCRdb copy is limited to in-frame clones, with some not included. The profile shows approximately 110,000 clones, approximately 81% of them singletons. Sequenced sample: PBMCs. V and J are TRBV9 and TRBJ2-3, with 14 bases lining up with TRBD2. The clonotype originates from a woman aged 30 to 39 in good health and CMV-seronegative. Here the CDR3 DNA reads TGTGCCAGCAGCCCCACCCCGGTGGGGACTAGCGGGAGAGGGGGAACAGATACGCAGTATTTT. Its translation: CASSPTPVGTSGRGGTDTQYF.